This T cell receptor beta chain was documented in a study of shared clonotypes between healthy human individuals (dated by TCRdb to about 2020). About the study as a whole: A couple of women and a few men aged 18 to 49 years were included in the cohort. To increase sequencing depth and limit assay-specific biases, different laboratories used diverse techniques to prepare libraries and sequence TCR repertoires. Per donor, three plates each were used for CD4 naive and CD4 memory, two for CD8 naive, and one for CD8 memory. Blood TCR repertoires of about five healthy adults were deeply sequenced to estimate repertoire size and the extent of clonotype sharing between individuals. Leukapheresis yielded between about 0.8 and 8.9 billion PBMCs per donor. Study-wide conclusions, independent of this receptor: Estimated clonotype richness was generally larger for naive than for memory subsets. Compared with non-shared clonotypes, the clonotypes found in all four sorted-subset donors had higher generation probabilities. Rarefaction of sorted-subset datasets indicated incomplete sequencing despite the large sequencing depth. When a handful of donors were compared, the shared fraction of clonotypes was around 5% for naive CD4, 3% to 4% for naive CD8, roughly 2.3% for memory CD4, and less than 0.5% for memory CD8. Sampling was limited to blood, and TCR repertoires in tissue likely differ from TCR repertoires in blood. Because the study included a small number of donors, the genetic and exposure-history diversity represented was limited. Based on pairwise subsampling, the degree of clonotype sharing among donors was expected to be affected by sequencing depth.

Per the germline V gene, MNHEY is the CDR1 and SVGAGI is the CDR2. The CDR3 goes from the cysteine to the phenylalanine over 15 residues. This entry keeps only the CDR3 DNA: 45 bases, framed from base 1. V is pruned by 7 bases and J by 4 bases, leaving 10 bases of the junction without a gene match. The donors were healthy, HIV-negative adults with no recently reported acute infections or vaccinations. Only Caucasian adults living in Nashville, Tennessee, USA were represented among the donors. CD4+ T cells were enriched through magnetic negative selection, after which naive cells were positively selected on CD45RA and the remaining negative fraction served as the memory subset. After blood collection by leukapheresis, PBMCs were isolated using Ficoll-Histopaque density gradient centrifugation and then cryopreserved in the vapor phase of liquid nitrogen. Purity and quantity of every magnetically sorted T cell population were checked by analytical flow cytometry. Genomic DNA was isolated from every sorted fraction and measured by UV absorbance on a Nanodrop 2000c.

Using the deep immunoSEQ assay, multiplex PCR amplified TCR CDR3 regions from genomic DNA. Extracted genomic DNA from each cell subset was spread evenly across all wells of several immunoSEQ 96-well plates, with each plate serving as a replicate. For sorted subsets, each replicate PCR was loaded with 200 ng genomic DNA, equivalent to 25,000 to 35,000 T cell genomes. Purified libraries were measured with a Qubit 3.0 fluorometer, size-checked on a Bioanalyzer 2100, and measured again with the KAPA Library Quantification kit. A separate single-read 150-cycle Illumina NextSeq 550 flow cell was used to sequence each immunoSEQ 96-well plate. On the authors' methods: The immunoSEQ output contained only junctional sequences without quality scores, so filtering could not match that applied to full-length reads. Sequences were annotated with PyIR, a Python wrapper for IgBLAST v1.9, using IMGT germline references to assign V/J genes and CDR3. Reads with weak V/J assignments (E-value above 1e-6), missing CDR3, stop codons, out-of-frame junctions, or ambiguous translated residues were removed. V3J clonotypes were defined by identical inferred V gene, J gene, and CDR3 amino acid sequence. The percentage overlap between two repertoires was calculated by dividing the number of shared unique clonotypes by the size of the smaller repertoire. Repertoire richness was assessed with RTK rarefaction, the Chao1 estimator, and Recon v2.1 estimates of unobserved clonotypes. OLGA was used to compute generation probabilities for all TCRbeta clonotypes that the gDNA method yielded from a handful of donors. Not all clones reach the TCRdb copy of this immuneACCESS table, which keeps in-frame sequences only. Checked studies attribute under half of the gap to unresolved V genes and leave the rest unexplained. Clone size and V and J calls were adopted from that table, with D and trimming inferred from the DNA. The sample table shows a few million clones, and about 94% are seen once. The ten largest clones capture more than 0.1% of the sample.

On this clone: Its antigen is not yet known. Nothing much larger sits one base from this clone, and base qualities are not available.

The material sequenced was naive CD4+ T cells sorted from blood. The label giving this sample's cell subset or site can be read as: CD45RA+ positively selected. The sequence was collected from a man between 18 and 29 years old in good health. The chain couples TRBV6-5 to TRBJ1-1, with 9 bases aligning to TRBD1. The nucleotide sequence reads TGTGCCAGCATTAAGACAGGGGGTATGAGCACTGAAGCTTTCTTT. Translated, this gives CASIKTGGMSTEAFF.